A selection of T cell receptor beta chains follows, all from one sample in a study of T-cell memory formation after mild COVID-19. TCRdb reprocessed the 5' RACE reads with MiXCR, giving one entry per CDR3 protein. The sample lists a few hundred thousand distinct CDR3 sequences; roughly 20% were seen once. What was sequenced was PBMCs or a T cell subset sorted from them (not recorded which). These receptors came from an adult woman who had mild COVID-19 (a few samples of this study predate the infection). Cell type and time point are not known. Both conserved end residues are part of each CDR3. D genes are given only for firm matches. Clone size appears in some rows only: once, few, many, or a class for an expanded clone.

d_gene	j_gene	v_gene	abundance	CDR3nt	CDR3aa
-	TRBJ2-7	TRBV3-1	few	TGTGCCAGCAGCCAAGAATTCTACGAGCAGTACTTC	CASSQEFYEQYF
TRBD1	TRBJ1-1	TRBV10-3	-	TGTGCCATCAGTGAGCCAATCGGGACAGCAAACACTGAAGCTTTCTTT	CAISEPIGTANTEAFF
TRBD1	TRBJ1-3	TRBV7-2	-	TGTGCCAGCAGCTTATATATGGCCGGGACAGGGACACTCAACTCTGGAAACACCATATATTTT	CASSLYMAGTGTLNSGNTIYF
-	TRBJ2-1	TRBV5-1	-	TGCGCCAGCAGCTTGGGACAGAACCTCTACAATGAGCAGTTCTTC	CASSLGQNLYNEQFF
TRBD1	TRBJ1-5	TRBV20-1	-	TGCAGTGCCATAACGGGACAGGGAGGCGATCAGCCCCAGCATTTT	CSAITGQGGDQPQHF
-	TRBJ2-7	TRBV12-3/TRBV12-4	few	TGTGCCAGCAGCCTAATGGGGCAGATCGAGCAGTACTTC	CASSLMGQIEQYF
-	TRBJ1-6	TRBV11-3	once	TGTGCCAGCAGTCCGACGGACCTCACTCTCCACTTT	CASSPTDLTLHF
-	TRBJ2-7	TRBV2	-	TGTGCCAGCAGTGAAGGATCCCACTCCTACGAGCAGTACTTC	CASSEGSHSYEQYF
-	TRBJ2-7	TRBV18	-	TGTGCCAGCTCAACGACCTACGTAACGGGCTCCTACGAGCAGTACTTC	CASSTTYVTGSYEQYF
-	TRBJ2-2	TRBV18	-	TGTGCCAGCTCACCGGTCCAGGGTCCCAACACCGGGGAGCTGTTTTTT	CASSPVQGPNTGELFF
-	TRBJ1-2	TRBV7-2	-	TGTGCCCCAGAAACAGGAGCTAACTATGGCTACACCTTC	CAPETGANYGYTF
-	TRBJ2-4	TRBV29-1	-	TGCAGCGTCGGCCTCAGTTCGGTGAACATTCAGTACTTC	CSVGLSSVNIQYF
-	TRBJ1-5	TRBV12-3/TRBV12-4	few	TGTGCCAGCAGTCCCCCTGGGGGTCGTGGCAATCAGCCCCAGCATTTT	CASSPPGGRGNQPQHF
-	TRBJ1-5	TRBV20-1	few	TGCAGTGCTGAAGAGAGACAGCCCCAGCATTTT	CSAEERQPQHF
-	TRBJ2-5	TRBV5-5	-	TGTGCCAGCAGCCCCAGGGCCGACCAAGAGACCCAGTACTTC	CASSPRADQETQYF
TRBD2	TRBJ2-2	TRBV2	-	TGTGCCAGTACTCCGGGACTAGCGGGGAACGGGGAGCTGTTTTTT	CASTPGLAGNGELFF
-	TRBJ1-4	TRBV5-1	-	TGCGCCAGCAGCACCCGGTCGCCGGCGGAAAAACTGTTTTTT	CASSTRSPAEKLFF
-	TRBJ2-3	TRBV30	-	TGTGCCTGGAGGCATGGGAAACGCGGAGATACGCAGTATTTT	CAWRHGKRGDTQYF
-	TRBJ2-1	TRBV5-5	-	TGTGCCAGCAGCTTGTTGGACGGACCCTACAATGAGCAGTTCTTC	CASSLLDGPYNEQFF
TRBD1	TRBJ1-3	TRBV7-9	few	TGTGCCAGCAGCTTAGCGCTTATGGGACAGGGGGACGGAAACACCATATATTTT	CASSLALMGQGDGNTIYF
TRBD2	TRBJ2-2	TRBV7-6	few	TGTGCCAGCAGCCTCTGGGGAGGGGCGAACACCGGGGAGCTGTTTTTT	CASSLWGGANTGELFF
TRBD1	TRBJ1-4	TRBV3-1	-	TGTGCCAGCAGCCAAGTAGGTTGGACAGGGAGTGAAAAACTGTTTTTT	CASSQVGWTGSEKLFF
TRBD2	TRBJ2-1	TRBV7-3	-	TGTGCCAGCAGCTCTGAGGGGGGACTAGCGTTGGTTGAGCAGTTCTTC	CASSSEGGLALVEQFF
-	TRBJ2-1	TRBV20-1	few	TGCAGTGCTAGAAACCCGGACACGAACACCTACAATGAGCAGTTCTTC	CSARNPDTNTYNEQFF
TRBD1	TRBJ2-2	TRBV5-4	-	TGTGCCAGCAGCAAACGACAGGGACCCACCGGGGAGCTGTTTTTT	CASSKRQGPTGELFF
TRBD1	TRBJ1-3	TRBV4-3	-	TGCGCCAGCAGCCAAGATCTCGTGAAGGGGGCTACCCCCTCTGGAAACACCATATATTTT	CASSQDLVKGATPSGNTIYF
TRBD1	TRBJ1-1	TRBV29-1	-	TGCAGCGTCGAGGATGGCAGGGGGCGGACTGAAGCTTTCTTT	CSVEDGRGRTEAFF
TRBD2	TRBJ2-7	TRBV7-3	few	TGTGCCAGCAGCTCCGCGGGGGAGGCTTTGCACGAGCAGTACTTC	CASSSAGEALHEQYF
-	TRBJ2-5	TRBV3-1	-	TGTGCCAGCAGCCAAGATCCCCAGGGAGAGACCCAGTACTTC	CASSQDPQGETQYF
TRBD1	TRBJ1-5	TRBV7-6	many	TGTGCCAGCAGCCCTATTGACAGGGCCTACATAGGGGTCTATAGCAATCAGCCCCAGCATTTT	CASSPIDRAYIGVYSNQPQHF
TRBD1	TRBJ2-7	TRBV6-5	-	TGTGCCAGCAGATACACGACAGGGGCCTACGAGCAGTACTTC	CASRYTTGAYEQYF
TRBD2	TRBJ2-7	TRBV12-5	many	TGTGCTAGTGGTTCATGGCTAGCGGGCGGTAGCTCCTACGAGCAGTACTTC	CASGSWLAGGSSYEQYF
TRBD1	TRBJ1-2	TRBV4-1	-	TGCGCCAGCAGCCAATTTGCTGGGACAGGGGACTATGGCTACACCTTC	CASSQFAGTGDYGYTF
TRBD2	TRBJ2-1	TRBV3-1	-	TGTGCCAGCAGCCAAGTGGGACTAGCGGGAGGGAAATACAATGAGCAGTTCTTC	CASSQVGLAGGKYNEQFF
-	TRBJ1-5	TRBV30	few	TGTGCCTGGAGTGCCGACGGGAAAGGCAATCAGCCCCAGCATTTT	CAWSADGKGNQPQHF
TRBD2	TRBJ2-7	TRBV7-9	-	TGTGCCAGCAGCTTAACACCCGGGACTAGCGGGATGGACTACGAGCAGTACTTC	CASSLTPGTSGMDYEQYF
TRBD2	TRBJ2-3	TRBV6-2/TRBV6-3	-	TGTGCCGGCGGTGGGAGGGCCGTGACAGATACGCAGTATTTT	CAGGGRAVTDTQYF
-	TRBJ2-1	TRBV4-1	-	TGCGCCAGCAGCCAACCGAGGGGACGATCCGATGAGCAGTTCTTC	CASSQPRGRSDEQFF
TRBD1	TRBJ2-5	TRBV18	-	TGTGCCAGCTCACCCGCTCGGGACAGTGAAGAGACCCAGTACTTC	CASSPARDSEETQYF
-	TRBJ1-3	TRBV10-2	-	TGCGCCAGCAAGGCGACAGGCTCTGGAAACACCATATATTTT	CASKATGSGNTIYF
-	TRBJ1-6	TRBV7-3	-	TGTGCCAGCAGCTTAACGCGGTGGGGTTCACCCCTCCACTTT	CASSLTRWGSPLHF
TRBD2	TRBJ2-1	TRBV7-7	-	TGTGCTAGCAGCTTAGCTAGCGGGATCTACAATGAGCAGTTCTTC	CASSLASGIYNEQFF